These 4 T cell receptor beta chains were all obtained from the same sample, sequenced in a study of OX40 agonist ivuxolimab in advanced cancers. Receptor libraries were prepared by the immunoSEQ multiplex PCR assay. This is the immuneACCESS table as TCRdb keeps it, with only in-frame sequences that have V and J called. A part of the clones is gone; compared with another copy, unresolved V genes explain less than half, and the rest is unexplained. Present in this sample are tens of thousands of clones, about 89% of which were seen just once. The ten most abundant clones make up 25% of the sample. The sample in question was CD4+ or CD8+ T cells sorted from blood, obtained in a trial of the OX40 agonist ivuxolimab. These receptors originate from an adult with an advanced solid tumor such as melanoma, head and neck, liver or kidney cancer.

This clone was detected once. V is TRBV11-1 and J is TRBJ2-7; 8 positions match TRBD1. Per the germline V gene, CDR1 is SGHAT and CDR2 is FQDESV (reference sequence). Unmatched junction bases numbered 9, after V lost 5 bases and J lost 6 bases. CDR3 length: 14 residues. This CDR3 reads CASSPDRDKREQYF. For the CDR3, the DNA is TGTGCCAGCAGCCCGGACAGGGACAAACGCGAGCAGTACTTC. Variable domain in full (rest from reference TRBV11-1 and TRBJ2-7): EAEVAQSPRYKITEKSQAVAFWCDPISGHATLYWYRQILGQGPELLVQFQDESVVDDSQLPKDRFSAERLKGVDSTLKIQPAELGDSAMYLCASSPDRDKREQYFGPGTRLTVT.

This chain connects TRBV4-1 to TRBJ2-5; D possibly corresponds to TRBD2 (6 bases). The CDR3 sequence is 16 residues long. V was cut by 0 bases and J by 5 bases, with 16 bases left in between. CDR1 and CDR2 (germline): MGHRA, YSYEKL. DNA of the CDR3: TGCGCCAGCAGCCAAGATCGTTTTTTGGGGGGTGAGACCCAGTACTTC. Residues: CASSQDRFLGGETQYF.

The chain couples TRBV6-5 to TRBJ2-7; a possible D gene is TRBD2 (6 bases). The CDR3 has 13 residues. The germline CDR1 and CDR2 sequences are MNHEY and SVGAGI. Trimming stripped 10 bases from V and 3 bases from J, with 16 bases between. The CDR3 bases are TGTGCCACTGTCCGGGACGGGAGCTACGAGCAGTACTTC. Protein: CATVRDGSYEQYF.

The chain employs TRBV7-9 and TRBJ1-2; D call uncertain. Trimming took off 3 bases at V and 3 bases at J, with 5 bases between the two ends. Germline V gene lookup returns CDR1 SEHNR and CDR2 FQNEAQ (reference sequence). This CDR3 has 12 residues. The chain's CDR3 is CASSLIDYGYTF. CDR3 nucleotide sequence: TGTGCCAGCAGCTTGATCGACTATGGCTACACCTTC.